The present T cell receptor (beta chain) was sequenced within a study of cytomegalovirus exposure and HLA in healthy donors. General study points: A later analysis found most CMV-associated TCR beta chains apparently HLA-restricted. As a later analysis revealed, the rate of TCR association differed by HLA locus, with DRB1 most and HLA-C fewest. It was reported in a later analysis that an Asian-associated ancestry cluster showed fewer N-insertions than the approximately 690-donor mean.

In this sample, this clone turned up once. Antigen: not known. Germline V lookup: CDR1 MNHNS, CDR2 SASEGT. The CDR3 extends over 15 amino acids. V gave up 6 bases and J gave up 8 bases; unmatched junction bases: 10. PCR involved 60 Vbeta and 13 Jbeta primers. This table comes from immunoSEQ multiplex PCR, and its TCRdb copy is limited to in-frame clones, with some not included. The data show hundreds of thousands of clones, 70% seen once. Sequencing was performed on PBMCs. The V call is TRBV6-1, the J call TRBJ2-1; 10 nucleotides line up with TRBD1. The TCR originated in a man aged 35 to 55 in good health and CMV-seropositive. In nucleotides, the CDR3 is TGTGCCAGCAGGACCGGGACAGGGGTCAGCGATGAGCAGTTCTTC. It codes for CASRTGTGVSDEQFF.